The 26 T cell receptor beta chains given below trace back to one sample, sequenced in a study of cytomegalovirus exposure and HLA in healthy donors. Primers included in the PCR were 60 Vbeta and 13 Jbeta primers. Libraries were prepared by immunoSEQ multiplex PCR; TCRdb keeps only in-frame clonotypes and omits some of them. Among 150,000 to 170,000 clones listed, 70% to 85% were seen once. Material for sequencing was PBMCs. These receptors were obtained from a young man in good health and CMV-seronegative.

This chain uses TRBV13 with TRBJ2-1; a possible D gene is TRBD2 (6 bases). In germline, CDR1 is PRHDT, CDR2 FYEKMQ (reference sequence). The CDR3 has 14 residues. V was trimmed by 6 bases and J by 2 bases, leaving 11 bases between them. CDR3 nucleotides: TGTGCCAGCAGTACGGGGGTAGCCTACAATGAGCAGTTCTTC. Translating it yields CASSTGVAYNEQFF.

This clone was observed a few times. The chain recombines TRBV7-9 with TRBJ2-2; D is perhaps TRBD2 (6 bases). The V end lost 5 bases, the J end lost 3 bases, and 10 bases lay between the germline ends. Germline V gene data show CDR1 as SEHNR and CDR2 as FQNEAQ (reference sequence). There are 14 residues in the CDR3. The CDR3 is CASSAGSYTGELFF. The CDR3 nucleotides read TGTGCCAGCAGCGCGGGATCTTACACCGGGGAGCTGTTTTTT. Combining the CDR3 with reference TRBV7-9 and TRBJ2-2 gives the whole variable domain DTGVSQNPRHKITKRGQNVTFRCDPISEHNRLYWYRQTLGQGPEFLTYFQNEAQLEKSRLLSDRFSAERPKGSFSTLEIQRTEQGDSAMYLCASSAGSYTGELFFGEGSRLTVL.

The CDR3 spells CASSVAGTEHSPLHF. For the CDR3, the DNA is TGTGCCAGCAGCGTAGCCGGGACAGAGCATTCACCCCTCCACTTT. The chain combines TRBV9 with TRBJ1-6, with 7 nucleotides matching TRBD1. The germline V gene has CDR1 SGDLS and CDR2 YYNGEE. There are 15 residues in the CDR3. V lost 0 bases, J lost 8 bases, and 5 bases stayed unmatched.

The table lists this clone with a count of one. This chain joins TRBV7-6 and TRBJ2-1, with 7 bases that match TRBD1. This CDR3 has 14 amino acids. With V trimmed by 7 bases and J by 2 bases, 5 bases remained unmatched. The germline V gene encodes CDR1 SGHVS and CDR2 FNYEAQ. As DNA, the CDR3 is TGTGCCAGCAATAACAGGGGTCCCTACAATGAGCAGTTCTTC. Its translation: CASNNRGPYNEQFF. The entire variable domain, with the rest obtained from reference TRBV7-6 and TRBJ2-1, is as follows: GAGVSQSPRYKVTKRGQDVALRCDPISGHVSLYWYRQALGQGPEFLTYFNYEAQQDKSGLPNDRFSAERPEGSISTLTIQRTEQRDSAMYRCASNNRGPYNEQFFGPGTRLTVL.

The rearrangement uses TRBV18 and TRBJ2-7; D is perhaps TRBD1 (5 bases). The CDR3 has 14 residues. V was trimmed by 0 bases and J by 9 bases, leaving 15 bases between them. The germline V gene has CDR1 KGHSH and CDR2 LQKENI. The CDR3 region has the DNA TGTGCCAGCTCACCACCGAGACAGCGTGGTGCGCAGTACTTC. Its protein product is CASSPPRQRGAQYF.

The CDR3: CASSPTHLGISNTGELFF. Written as DNA, the CDR3 is TGTGCCAGCAGCCCCACACATTTGGGCATTTCGAACACCGGGGAGCTGTTTTTT. The chain joins TRBV5-8 to TRBJ2-2; D gene ambiguous. Germline CDR1 is SGHTS and CDR2 is YDEGEE. The CDR3 has 18 amino acids. Trimming took off 4 bases at V and 0 bases at J, with 19 bases between the two ends.

The chain carries TRBV9 and TRBJ2-5; 8 bases agree with TRBD2. The V segment lost 4 bases and the J segment 1 base; nucleotides outside the gene matches: 9. Germline V lookup: CDR1 SGDLS, CDR2 YYNGEE. The CDR3 runs 16 residues. The CDR3 sequence is CASSSTSGSSQETQYF. The CDR3 nucleotides are TGTGCCAGCAGCTCAACTAGCGGATCGTCCCAAGAGACCCAGTACTTC. The variable domain in full, completed from reference TRBV9 and TRBJ2-5, reads DSGVTQTPKHLITATGQRVTLRCSPRSGDLSVYWYQQSLDQGLQFLIQYYNGEERAKGNILERFSAQQFPDLHSELNLSSLELGDSALYFCASSSTSGSSQETQYFGPGTRLLVL.

Only one count was recorded for this clone. The V call is TRBV5-6, the J call TRBJ2-3, with 13 bases that match TRBD2. The CDR3 spans 17 residues. V shed 2 bases and J 0 bases; nucleotides not matched to a gene: 3. CDR1 is SGHDT and CDR2 is YYEEEE in the germline V gene. CDR3 bases: TGTGCCAGCAGCTTCACTAGCGGGGGGGCTAGCACAGATACGCAGTATTTT. Its translation: CASSFTSGGASTDTQYF.

This chain uses TRBV28 with TRBJ1-1, with D hard to call. Germline V CDR1 and CDR2: MDHEN, SYDVKM. Deletions cut 3 bases from V and 0 bases from J, with 11 bases between. This CDR3 is 15 amino acids long. CDR3 amino acids: CASSFPGSVNTEAFF. CDR3 DNA sequence: TGTGCCAGCAGTTTCCCTGGGAGCGTGAACACTGAAGCTTTCTTT.

The chain is built from TRBV4-3 and TRBJ2-7; perhaps TRBD1 as D (6 bases). The V gene lost 1 base and the J gene lost 1 base, with 11 bases spanning the gap. Per the germline V gene, CDR1 is LGHNA and CDR2 is YSLEER. CDR3 size: 15 residues. CDR3 region: CASSQGTALSYEQYF. For the CDR3, the DNA is TGCGCCAGCAGCCAAGGGACAGCCTTATCCTACGAGCAGTACTTC.

The chain joins TRBV4-2 to TRBJ2-4, with D possibly TRBD2 on 6 matching bases. V was shortened by 0 bases and J by 13 bases, with 13 bases between the two germline ends. CDR3 length equals 13 residues. Germline V gene data show CDR1 as LGHNA and CDR2 as YNFKEQ. The CDR3 DNA reads TGTGCCAGCAGCCAAGATGGTACGGCGGGGCAGTACTTC. Translated: CASSQDGTAGQYF.

V usage is TRBV5-1 and J usage is TRBJ2-7; 14 bases map to TRBD2. Trimming took 4 bases from V and 4 from J; bases not matched to a gene: 1. CDR3 length: 14 residues. Germline V gives CDR1 SGHRS, CDR2 YFSETQ. The CDR3 here is CASSGTSGGYEQYF. DNA of the CDR3: TGCGCCAGCAGCGGGACTAGCGGGGGTTACGAGCAGTACTTC.

V gene TRBV5-4 combines with J gene TRBJ2-5, with TRBD2 identical over 7 bases. The V gene end was trimmed by 3 bases and the J gene end by 5 bases; junction bases not matched to a gene: 10. Per the germline V gene, CDR1 is SGHNT and CDR2 is YYREEE (reference sequence). The CDR3 spans 15 residues. The CDR3 nucleotides are TGTGCCAGCAGCTCAGACCGGGGGGAACCCGAGACCCAGTACTTC. This gives the protein CASSSDRGEPETQYF.

The rearrangement uses TRBV27 and TRBJ1-2; weak D call: TRBD1 (6 bases). The CDR3 has 14 amino acids. Germline loops: CDR1 MNHEY, CDR2 SMNVEV (reference sequence). Between the trimmed V and J ends, which lost 3 bases and 2 bases, there was a span of 10 bases. The CDR3 DNA reads TGTGCCAGCAGTTTTCTGGGACACAACTATGGCTACACCTTC. Translation gives CASSFLGHNYGYTF.

As regards this clone: A junction end diverges from the germline sequence, so it may reflect a read error. The rearrangement links TRBV7-9 to TRBJ1-5; 7 bases fit TRBD1. The CDR3 spans 16 residues. The V gene's germline CDR1 is SEHNR and CDR2 FQNEAQ (reference sequence). Written as DNA, the CDR3 is TGTTCCAGCAGCTTAGCGACAGGGTATGGGAATCAGCCCCAGCATTTT. Its protein product is CSSSLATGYGNQPQHF.

The rearrangement uses TRBV11-3 and TRBJ2-7; TRBD1 agrees at 7 bases. CDR3 size: 14 residues. After removal of 4 bases from V and 2 bases from J, the junction contained 5 bases not matched to a gene. Germline CDR1 is SGHNT and CDR2 is YENEEA. Here the CDR3 reads CASSSADRAYEQYF. The CDR3 nucleotides are TGTGCCAGCAGCTCTGCCGACAGGGCCTACGAGCAGTACTTC.

The V call is TRBV2, the J call TRBJ1-5, with TRBD1 as a possible D gene (5 bases). Between the trimmed V and J ends, which lost 8 bases and 5 bases, there was a span of 16 bases. Germline V lookup: CDR1 SNHLY, CDR2 FYNNEI. The CDR3 is 14 residues long. The CDR3 sequence is CASCSGDVDQPQHF. DNA of the CDR3: TGTGCCAGCTGTTCGGGGGACGTCGATCAGCCCCAGCATTTT.

The chain uses TRBV9 and TRBJ1-2, with TRBD1 matching over 9 bases. V was clipped by 4 bases and J by 0 bases; unmatched bases: 13. Germline values: CDR1 SGDLS, CDR2 YYNGEE. The CDR3 runs to 18 residues. Here the CDR3 reads CASSMDQTGGASNYGYTF. CDR3 in DNA: TGTGCCAGCAGCATGGATCAAACAGGGGGCGCATCTAACTATGGCTACACCTTC.

This clone showed up just once. For the CDR3, the DNA is TGTGCCAGCAGCCAAGATCGAACAGATACCTATAATTCACCCCTCCACTTT. This encodes CASSQDRTDTYNSPLHF. The rearrangement joins TRBV4-2 to TRBJ1-6; D uncertain. There are 17 residues in the CDR3. V was trimmed by 0 bases and J by 2 bases, leaving 11 bases between them. Germline V lookup: CDR1 LGHNA, CDR2 YNFKEQ.

This chain connects TRBV19 to TRBJ1-5, with 7 bases that match TRBD1. Germline CDR1 LNHDA, CDR2 SQIVND (reference sequence). V shed 8 bases, J shed 0 bases, and the junction held 7 bases outside the gene matches. This CDR3 is 15 amino acids long. The CDR3 nucleotides read TGTGCCAGTGCGACCGGGACAGATAGCAATCAGCCCCAGCATTTT. The encoded protein is CASATGTDSNQPQHF.

The chain links TRBV4-3 to TRBJ2-3, with TRBD2 matching over 8 bases. The germline V gene has CDR1 LGHNA and CDR2 YSLEER. V was clipped by 4 bases and J by 6 bases; unmatched bases: 6. The CDR3 has 14 amino acids. CDR3 in DNA: TGCGCCAGCAGCCTCGGGGGGGAGCGCGATACGCAGTATTTT. Its protein product is CASSLGGERDTQYF.

This chain's CDR3 is CASSISGSSYEQYF. In nucleotides, the CDR3 is TGTGCCAGTAGTATATCCGGGAGTTCCTACGAGCAGTACTTC. This chain uses TRBV19 with TRBJ2-7; tentatively, D is TRBD2 (6 bases). V shed 2 bases and J shed 1 base, with 9 bases lying between them. CDR1 and CDR2 (germline): LNHDA, SQIVND (reference sequence). CDR3 length: 14 amino acids.

This rearrangement joins TRBV28 to TRBJ1-5; maybe TRBD1 (5 bases). The V gene's germline CDR1 is MDHEN and CDR2 SYDVKM. CDR3 length: 15 amino acids. V was pared by 6 bases and J by 0 bases, with 12 bases between. The CDR3 bases are TGTGCCAGCAGGCGCCAGGGTTATAGCAATCAGCCCCAGCATTTT. Translation: CASRRQGYSNQPQHF. Full variable domain (missing parts from reference TRBV28 and TRBJ1-5): DVKVTQSSRYLVKRTGEKVFLECVQDMDHENMFWYRQDPGLGLRLIYFSYDVKMKEKGDIPEGYSVSREKKERFSLILESASTNQTSMYLCASRRQGYSNQPQHFGDGTRLSIL.

The chain is built from TRBV28 and TRBJ1-1; 7 bases are shared with TRBD1. Germline assignment: CDR1 MDHEN and CDR2 SYDVKM. This CDR3 has 14 residues. J was trimmed by 6 bases and V by 3 bases; bases with no gene match: 7. The CDR3, as DNA: TGTGCCAGCAGTTTTTCTCAGGGGGTATCTGAAGCTTTCTTT. Protein product: CASSFSQGVSEAFF.

This rearrangement joins TRBV4-1 to TRBJ2-1; a weak D match, TRBD2 (5 bases). The CDR3 sequence is 15 residues long. V lost 0 bases, J lost 2 bases, and 8 bases lay in between. Germline V gene lookup returns CDR1 MGHRA and CDR2 YSYEKL. This chain's CDR3 is CASSQDRGTYNEQFF. The CDR3 DNA sequence: TGCGCCAGCAGCCAAGATCGGGGTACCTACAATGAGCAGTTCTTC.

The chain is built from TRBV19 and TRBJ1-3; tentatively, D is TRBD1 (5 bases). The CDR3 sequence is 14 residues long. Looked up from germline, CDR1 is LNHDA and CDR2 is SQIVND (reference sequence). V was trimmed by 5 bases and J by 4 bases, leaving 12 bases between them. The CDR3 loop reads CASSLTAGGNTIYF. In DNA form, the CDR3 reads TGTGCCAGTAGTCTGACAGCGGGAGGAAACACCATATATTTT.